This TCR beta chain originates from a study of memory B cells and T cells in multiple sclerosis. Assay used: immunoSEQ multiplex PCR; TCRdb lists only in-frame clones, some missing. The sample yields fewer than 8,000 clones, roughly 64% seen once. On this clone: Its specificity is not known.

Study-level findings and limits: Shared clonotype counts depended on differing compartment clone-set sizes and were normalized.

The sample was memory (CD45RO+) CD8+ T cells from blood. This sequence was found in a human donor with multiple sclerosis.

CDR3 sequence reads: CASSFNSGSLTDTQYF. CDR3 nucleotides: TGTGCCAGCAGTTTTAATAGCGGGAGCTTAACAGATACGCAGTATTTT. The J gene is TRBJ2-3, the V gene TRBV28, with 9 bases aligning to TRBD2. V trimming: 3 bases; J trimming: 3 bases; junction bases outside the gene matches: 7. This CDR3 has 16 residues. Germline loops: CDR1 MDHEN, CDR2 SYDVKM.